This record looks at one T cell receptor (beta chain) sequence and its context. The antigen remains unidentified. These data come from a study of T cells in Graves' hyperthyroidism and ophthalmopathy. RNA transcripts served as the template for amplifying TCR beta CDR3 regions. HTBI primers drove first-round RT-PCR of the TCR CDR3. Each CDR3 protein is one row after TCRdb ran MiXCR on the multiplex PCR reads. This table has fewer than 450,000 distinct CDR3 sequences, 15% to 20% appearing once. Overall study findings and caveats: The blood repertoire included most of the expanded thyroid clonotypes above 0.001. It was a median about 7.1 months before onset that the model predicted ophthalmopathy.

The ends were cut back, 3 bases at V and 7 bases at J, with 15 bases in the middle. The germline CDR1 and CDR2 sequences are KGHDR and SFDVKD. The CDR3 extends over 15 amino acids. The rearrangement uses TRBV24-1 and TRBJ2-1, with D perhaps being TRBD1 or TRBD2 (5 bases each). This receptor was taken from a woman in her 30s with Graves' hyperthyroidism that later progressed to Graves' ophthalmopathy. Sequencing used blood. The CDR3 sequence: CATSDPGRGANEQFF. Here the CDR3 DNA reads TGTGCCACCAGTGATCCGGGACGGGGAGCTAATGAGCAGTTCTTC.